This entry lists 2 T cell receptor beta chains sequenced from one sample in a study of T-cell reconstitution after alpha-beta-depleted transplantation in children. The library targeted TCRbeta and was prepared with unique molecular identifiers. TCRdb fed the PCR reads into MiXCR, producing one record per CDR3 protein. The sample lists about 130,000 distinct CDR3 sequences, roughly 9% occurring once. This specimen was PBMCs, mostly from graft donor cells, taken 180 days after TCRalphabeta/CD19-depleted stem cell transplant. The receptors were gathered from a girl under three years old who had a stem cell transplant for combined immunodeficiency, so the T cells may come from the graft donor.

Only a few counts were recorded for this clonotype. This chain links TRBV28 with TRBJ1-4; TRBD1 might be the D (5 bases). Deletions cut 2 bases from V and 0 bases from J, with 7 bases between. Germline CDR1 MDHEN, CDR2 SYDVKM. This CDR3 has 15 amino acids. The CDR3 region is CASSLRGSTNEKLFF. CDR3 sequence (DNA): TGTGCCAGCAGTTTAAGGGGCTCAACTAATGAAAAACTGTTTTTT.

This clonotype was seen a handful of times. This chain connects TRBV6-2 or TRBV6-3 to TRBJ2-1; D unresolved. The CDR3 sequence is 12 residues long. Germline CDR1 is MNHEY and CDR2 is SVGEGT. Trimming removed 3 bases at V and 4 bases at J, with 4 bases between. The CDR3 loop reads CASSYSYNEQFF. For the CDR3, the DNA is TGTGCCAGCAGTTATAGTTACAATGAGCAGTTCTTC.